The clone carrying this T cell receptor (beta chain) was seen a few times. Antigen: not known. The data derive from a study of T-cell memory formation after mild COVID-19. At the level of the study: There were largely donor-specific TCR clusters.

The study, taken as a whole, reports: The CD4+ clones that contracted clustered mainly within CM and EM, and the CD8+ clones concentrated in EMRA. The appearance of some responding clones in pre-infection memory suggested that cross-reactive memory joined.

The CDR3 has 16 amino acids. CDR1 and CDR2 from the germline V gene are MGHRA and YSYEKL. Trimming cost V 3 bases and J 4 bases, with 16 bases left between them. One entry per CDR3 protein, called by TCRdb with MiXCR from the 5' RACE reads. The table lists fewer than 300,000 distinct CDR3 sequences, 15% to 20% of them singletons. Specimen: PBMCs or a T cell subset sorted from them (not recorded which). The chain employs TRBV4-1 and TRBJ1-5; no definite D call. The clonotype was recovered from a man younger than 30 who had mild COVID-19 (a few samples of this study predate the infection). Cell type and time point are not known. CDR3 region: CASSQARADGNQPQHF. The CDR3 DNA reads as TGCGCCAGCAGCCAGGCAAGGGCAGATGGAAATCAGCCCCAGCATTTT.